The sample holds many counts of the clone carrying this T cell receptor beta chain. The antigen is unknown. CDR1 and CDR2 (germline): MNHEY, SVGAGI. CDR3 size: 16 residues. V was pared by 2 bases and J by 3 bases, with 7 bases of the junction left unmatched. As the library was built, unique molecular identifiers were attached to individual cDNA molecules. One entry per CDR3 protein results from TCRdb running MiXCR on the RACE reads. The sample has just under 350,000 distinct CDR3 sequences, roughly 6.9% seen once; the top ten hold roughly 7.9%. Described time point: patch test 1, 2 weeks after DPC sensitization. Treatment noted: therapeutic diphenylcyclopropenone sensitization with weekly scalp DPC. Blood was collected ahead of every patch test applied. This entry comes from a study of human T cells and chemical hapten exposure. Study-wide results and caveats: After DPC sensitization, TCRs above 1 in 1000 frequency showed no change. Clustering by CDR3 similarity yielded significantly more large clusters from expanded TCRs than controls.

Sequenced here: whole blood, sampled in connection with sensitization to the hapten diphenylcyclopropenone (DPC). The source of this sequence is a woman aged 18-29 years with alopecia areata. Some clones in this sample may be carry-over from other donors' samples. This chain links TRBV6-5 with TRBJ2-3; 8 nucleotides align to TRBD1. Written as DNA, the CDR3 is TGTGCCAGCAGTTACGGACAGGGAGCGTGGACAGATACGCAGTATTTT. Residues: CASSYGQGAWTDTQYF.